This is a list of T cell receptor beta chains from one sample in a study of blood T cell repertoires in COVID-19. Profiling relied on immunoSEQ multiplex PCR, and the TCRdb table lists in-frame clones only, not all of them. The data show 330,000 or so clones, around 90% seen once. Sequenced: PBMCs or T cells enriched from blood (not recorded which). These receptors were collected from a man younger than 45 who had recovered from COVID-19. Both conserved end residues are part of each CDR3. Each record gives: J gene, clone size, D gene, V gene, CDR3 DNA, CDR3 protein. The D gene is left open where the match is weak. The size entry is marked missing in some rows and otherwise reads once, few, many or a size class.

TRBJ2-6	NA	NA	TRBV3-1/TRBV3-2	TGTGCCAGCAGCCAAGGACACCATGGGAGATACTCTGGGGCCAACGTCCTGACTTTC	CASSQGHHGRYSGANVLTF
TRBJ1-1	NA	NA	TRBV3-1/TRBV3-2	TGTGCCAGCAGCCAAGTCTCAGGGCTGACTGAAGCTTTCTTT	CASSQVSGLTEAFF
TRBJ2-1	NA	NA	TRBV18	TGTGCCAGCTCACTAAGTAGCACCGCGAACAATGAGCAGTTCTTC	CASSLSSTANNEQFF
TRBJ1-6	NA	NA	TRBV5-5	TGTGCCAGCAGCTTGCCGCGGGGGCTGGAGAATTCACCCCTCCACTTT	CASSLPRGLENSPLHF
TRBJ2-2	NA	NA	TRBV4-2	TGTGCCAGCAGCCAAGGGACATCTAACACCGGGGAGCTGTTTTTT	CASSQGTSNTGELFF
TRBJ1-1	NA	TRBD1	TRBV6-2/TRBV6-3	TGTGCCAGCAGCTATAATTCTCAGGGGGCCGGCACTGAAGCTTTCTTT	CASSYNSQGAGTEAFF
TRBJ1-4	once	NA	TRBV28	TGTGCCAGCAGTTTAACCACAGGGAGAACTAATGAAAAACTGTTTTTT	CASSLTTGRTNEKLFF
TRBJ1-4	NA	NA	TRBV19	TGTGCCAGTAGTAGGGGGCTCATATCGGATGAAAAACTGTTTTTT	CASSRGLISDEKLFF
TRBJ2-7	few	NA	TRBV10-1	TGCGCCAGCAGACTCCCGGGACACTACTCCTACGAGCAGTACTTC	CASRLPGHYSYEQYF
TRBJ2-3	few	NA	TRBV10-3	TGTGCCATCAGTGAGTCGAGGAGCACAGATACGCAGTATTTT	CAISESRSTDTQYF
TRBJ1-6	NA	TRBD1	TRBV4-1	TGCGCCAGCAGCCAGGCCCCTGGACAGGGGGCAGGGAATTCACCCCTCCACTTT	CASSQAPGQGAGNSPLHF
TRBJ2-7	NA	NA	TRBV7-8	TGTGCCAGCAGCTTAGACAGGCACTACGAGCAGTACTTC	CASSLDRHYEQYF
TRBJ2-4	NA	NA	TRBV21-1	TGTGCCAGCAGCAAAGGTCTAGCCAAAAACATTCAGTACTTC	CASSKGLAKNIQYF
TRBJ2-6	NA	NA	TRBV9	TGTGCCAGCAGCTCTAGGACATCCCGGTCGCCCTCTGGGGCCAACGTCCTGACTTTC	CASSSRTSRSPSGANVLTF
TRBJ2-3	NA	NA	TRBV6-6	TGTGCCAGCAGTTACCTCAAGGATGGAGGCACAGATACGCAGTATTTT	CASSYLKDGGTDTQYF
TRBJ1-3	NA	NA	TRBV19	TGTGCCAGTAGTACGTCAGGAAACCCGGGAAACACCATATATTTT	CASSTSGNPGNTIYF
TRBJ1-5	NA	NA	TRBV7-9	TGTGCCAGCAGCCCGGACAGAAATCAGCCCCAGCATTTT	CASSPDRNQPQHF
TRBJ2-7	NA	TRBD2	TRBV2	TGTGCCAGCAGTGATTCAGCGGGGGGGTACGAGCAGTACTTC	CASSDSAGGYEQYF
TRBJ1-2	NA	NA	TRBV25-1	TGTGCCAGCAGTGAATCCGGCAGGGGCATAGGCGGCTACACCTTC	CASSESGRGIGGYTF
TRBJ1-2	NA	NA	TRBV6-6	TGTGCCAGCAGTTACTATACAGAGAACTATGGCTACACCTTC	CASSYYTENYGYTF
TRBJ1-2	NA	TRBD1	TRBV19	TGTGCCAGTTCAGCCGGGACAGGATATGGCTACACCTTC	CASSAGTGYGYTF
TRBJ2-3	NA	NA	TRBV19	TGTGCCAGTAGTCCCCTAGGCAGCACAGATACGCAGTATTTT	CASSPLGSTDTQYF
TRBJ2-7	NA	NA	TRBV18	TGTGCCAGCTCACTAGCCTCCCAGTCCTACGAGCAGTACTTC	CASSLASQSYEQYF
TRBJ2-2	NA	TRBD1	TRBV7-8	TGTGCCAGCAGCATAACAGGGGCCCCCACCGGGGAGCTGTTTTTT	CASSITGAPTGELFF
TRBJ2-3	NA	TRBD1	TRBV7-6	TGTGCCAGCAGCCAGGGGGTGGGGACAGATACGCAGTATTTT	CASSQGVGTDTQYF
TRBJ2-2	NA	TRBD2	TRBV4-2	TGTGCCAGCAGCCGGGTGATAGCGGGGGATAACACCGGGGAGCTGTTTTTT	CASSRVIAGDNTGELFF
TRBJ2-3	once	NA	TRBV10-2	TGCGCCAGCAGTGAGACTAGGACAGATACGCAGTATTTT	CASSETRTDTQYF
TRBJ1-2	NA	TRBD1	TRBV10-1	TGCGCCAGCAGTGGAGACCCAGGGGGGCGAACTAACTATGGCTACACCTTC	CASSGDPGGRTNYGYTF
TRBJ1-5	NA	TRBD1	TRBV28	TGTGCCAGCAGTTCCGGACAGGGTAGCAATCAGCCCCAGCATTTT	CASSSGQGSNQPQHF
TRBJ1-6	NA	TRBD1	TRBV19	TGTGCCAGTAGCGATTTCACAGGGGGATCCTATAATTCACCCCTCCACTTT	CASSDFTGGSYNSPLHF
TRBJ1-2	NA	TRBD1	TRBV4-2	TGTGCCAGCAGCTATCAGACAGGGCAAATTAACTATGGCTACACCTTC	CASSYQTGQINYGYTF
TRBJ2-1	NA	TRBD2	TRBV28	TGTGCCAGCAGCTCCGGTAGCGGGGGAACAAGCTACAATGAGCAGTTCTTC	CASSSGSGGTSYNEQFF
TRBJ2-3	NA	TRBD2	TRBV7-2	TGTGCCAGCAGCTTAGCAGCGGGGGCGGATACGCAGTATTTT	CASSLAAGADTQYF